These T cell receptor beta chains were read from a single sample in a study of patients and donors after allogeneic stem cell transplantation. TCRdb called the RT-PCR reads again in MiXCR, with one record for every CDR3 protein. The sample comprises more than 150,000 distinct CDR3 sequences, around two fifths of which are singletons, and 25% to 35% rests with the top ten. Sequencing was carried out using blood, either unsorted or a sorted T cell fraction (not recorded which). Receptors were obtained from a human donor who was either an allogeneic HSCT recipient or a stem cell or donor lymphocyte infusion donor (not recorded which). It is not recorded whose cells these are; they may come from a transplant donor. Each CDR3 is given with its conserved first and last residue. The order of the fields is clone size, D gene, J gene, V gene, CDR3 DNA, CDR3 protein. The D gene is left open where the match is weak. Size values are once, few and many counts, or a class for expanded clones, and some rows have none.

NA	NA	TRBJ2-7	TRBV20-1	TGCAGTGCTACCGGAGTGGGTGGACGGCACTACGAGCAGTACTTC	CSATGVGGRHYEQYF
NA	TRBD2	TRBJ2-3	TRBV6-5	TGTGCCACAGCCCATCTAGCGGGGGGGTCAGATACGCAGTATTTT	CATAHLAGGSDTQYF
NA	NA	TRBJ1-2	TRBV12-3/TRBV12-4	TGTGCCAGCAGTTTTCAGGGCCCTTATGGCTACACCTTC	CASSFQGPYGYTF
NA	NA	TRBJ2-1	TRBV3-1	TGTGCCAGCAGCCAAGAGAGGCGGGGCTACAATGAGCAGTTCTTC	CASSQERRGYNEQFF
NA	NA	TRBJ1-6	TRBV2	TGTGCCAGCAGTGAAGATTCCGAGTTTGGCGCGCCCCTCCACTTT	CASSEDSEFGAPLHF
NA	TRBD2	TRBJ2-1	TRBV4-3	TGCGCCAGCACCAGAGAACCGACTAGCGGGAAAGGGGATGAGCAGTTCTTC	CASTREPTSGKGDEQFF
NA	NA	TRBJ2-2	TRBV30	TGTGCCTTCCGTAAAGTCGGAGGGTGGATCCTCGCGAACACCGGGGAGCTGTTTTTT	CAFRKVGGWILANTGELFF
NA	NA	TRBJ2-3	TRBV7-2	TGTGCCAGCAGCTTAAGGTCGAGTTCGGGACCGAGCACAGATACGCAGTATTTT	CASSLRSSSGPSTDTQYF
NA	NA	TRBJ2-5	TRBV29-1	TGCAGCGTTGAGGCATGGGGGGCAGGGCAAGAGACCCAGTACTTC	CSVEAWGAGQETQYF
few	TRBD2	TRBJ2-7	TRBV20-1	TGCAGTGCTACTACCGGGACTAGTCTAACCTACGAGCAGTACTTC	CSATTGTSLTYEQYF
NA	NA	TRBJ1-2	TRBV7-9	TGTGCCAGCAGAGATCTGTACAAATCCAACTATGGCTACACCTTC	CASRDLYKSNYGYTF
NA	TRBD2	TRBJ2-3	TRBV7-8	TGTGCCAGCAGCCAGCTGGCGGGAGCATCTAGCACAGATACGCAGTATTTT	CASSQLAGASSTDTQYF
NA	NA	TRBJ2-1	TRBV9	TGTGCCAGCAGCGGCGGGAACAATGAGCAGTTCTTC	CASSGGNNEQFF
NA	TRBD1	TRBJ1-5	TRBV7-9	TGTGCCAGCAGCTCAGGACAGGGTCAGCCCCAGCATTTT	CASSSGQGQPQHF
few	TRBD1	TRBJ1-5	TRBV6-6	TGTGCCAGCAGGCCCACACCACAGGGGGCAGGCCAGCCCCAGCATTTT	CASRPTPQGAGQPQHF
NA	NA	TRBJ1-1	TRBV6-5	TGTGCCAGTCGCGCGACTTTCAACACTGAAGCTTTCTTT	CASRATFNTEAFF
few	NA	TRBJ1-3	TRBV9	TGTGCCAGCGGACTAACAGTGGCTGGAAACACCATATATTTT	CASGLTVAGNTIYF
NA	TRBD2	TRBJ2-1	TRBV12-3/TRBV12-4	TGTGCCAGCAGAACTCTGACTAGCGGGAGGGCCAATGAGCAGTTCTTC	CASRTLTSGRANEQFF
NA	NA	TRBJ2-4	TRBV7-9	TGTGCCGCCACAGGCAAAAACATTCAGTACTTC	CAATGKNIQYF
NA	TRBD1	TRBJ1-1	TRBV4-1	TGCGCCAGCAGCCAAGTGAGAAAGGGGGCGGGTGAAGCTTTCTTT	CASSQVRKGAGEAFF
NA	NA	TRBJ1-3	TRBV6-6	TGTGCCGGCAGTTACTCGCAGGGACTGTATTTT	CAGSYSQGLYF
few	NA	TRBJ1-1	TRBV10-3	TGTGCCATCCGGGGAGAGGTTAACGGTGAAGCTTTCTTT	CAIRGEVNGEAFF
many	NA	TRBJ1-1	TRBV4-3	TGCGCCAGCAGCCAAGAGGCACGGGGGAACACTGAAGCTTTCTTT	CASSQEARGNTEAFF
few	NA	TRBJ1-1	TRBV4-2	TGTGCCAGCAGCCAAGGGGGTCAGGCTGAAGCTTTCTTT	CASSQGGQAEAFF
once	NA	TRBJ2-1	TRBV7-3	TGTGCCAGCAGCTTAACGGGACCCTCAAGGGCTGTCGAGCAGTTCTTC	CASSLTGPSRAVEQFF
NA	TRBD2	TRBJ2-1	TRBV3-1	TGTGCCAGCAGCCAAGATAGCCTAGCGGGAGGGAATGAGCAGTTCTTC	CASSQDSLAGGNEQFF
NA	NA	TRBJ1-2	TRBV28	TGTGCCAGCAGCCGTCGACAGGATAACTATGGCTACACCTTC	CASSRRQDNYGYTF
NA	NA	TRBJ1-1	TRBV7-9	TGTGCCCCCCCGCGTAGGGCGAACACTGAAGCTTTCTTT	CAPPRRANTEAFF
NA	NA	TRBJ2-1	TRBV5-4	TGTGCCAGCAGCTTGGCGGGGAGAGTAGACAATGAGCAGTTCTTC	CASSLAGRVDNEQFF
few	TRBD1	TRBJ1-1	TRBV11-2	TGTGCCAGCAGCTTAGCGTCCCGCGGACAGGGACTCACTGAAGCTTTCTTT	CASSLASRGQGLTEAFF
few	NA	TRBJ1-5	TRBV5-1	TGCGCCAGCAGCTTGGAGGCCGGGAATCAGCCCCAGCATTTT	CASSLEAGNQPQHF
NA	NA	TRBJ1-1	TRBV4-1	TGCGCCAGCAGCCAAGATCTTTTGAACACTGAAGCTTTCTTT	CASSQDLLNTEAFF
NA	NA	TRBJ2-1	TRBV5-1	TGCGCCAGCACCCCCCCAGGGTGGCCCCTCAATGAGCAGTTCTTC	CASTPPGWPLNEQFF
many	NA	TRBJ1-1	TRBV11-2	TGTGCCAGCAGCCTCATGATCCGAGGCACTGAAGCTTTCTTT	CASSLMIRGTEAFF
few	NA	TRBJ2-1	TRBV28	TGTGCCAGCAGAGCCGAGGTCCGAGGGGTCAATGAGCAGTTCTTC	CASRAEVRGVNEQFF
NA	NA	TRBJ1-1	TRBV28	TGTGCCAGCAGTTCTGCTGGGGGGTACACTGAAGCTTTCTTT	CASSSAGGYTEAFF
NA	TRBD1	TRBJ1-5	TRBV7-8	TGTGCCAGCAGCTTAGTGGTAGGGGGCGCGGGACAGCCCCAGCATTTT	CASSLVVGGAGQPQHF
NA	NA	TRBJ2-1	TRBV27	TGTGCCAGCAGTATTAGCGCTACTGAGCAGTTCTTC	CASSISATEQFF
few	NA	TRBJ2-3	TRBV7-9	TGTGCCGGGTCTCGGCAGGGGACGACAGATACGCAGTATTTT	CAGSRQGTTDTQYF
NA	NA	TRBJ1-5	TRBV5-1	TGCGCCAGCAGCTTGGTGAGAGGGGGACATAGCAATCAGCCCCAGCATTTT	CASSLVRGGHSNQPQHF
NA	NA	TRBJ1-5	TRBV12-5	TGTGCTAGTGCCCTGGGATTTAATCAGCCCCAGCATTTT	CASALGFNQPQHF
NA	NA	TRBJ2-2	TRBV18	TGTGCCAGCTCACCCGCGGTTGGGGAGCTGTTTTTT	CASSPAVGELFF
NA	NA	TRBJ1-1	TRBV29-1	TGCAGCGTTGAAGGCAGCATTGAAGCTTTCTTT	CSVEGSIEAFF
NA	TRBD1	TRBJ1-2	TRBV5-1	TGCGCCAGCAGCTTGGCCGGGACAGGGTCGAATGGCTACACCTTC	CASSLAGTGSNGYTF
few	NA	TRBJ1-3	TRBV6-2/TRBV6-3	TGTGCCAGCAGTCTACTCAGGGATGGAAACACCATATATTTT	CASSLLRDGNTIYF
few	TRBD2	TRBJ2-7	TRBV20-1	TGCAGGCCCGCTCCGGGAGGAGAGCAGTACTTC	CRPAPGGEQYF
NA	TRBD1	TRBJ1-5	TRBV6-2/TRBV6-3	TGTGCCAGCAGTTGGACAGGGGGCTATCAGCCCCAGCATTTT	CASSWTGGYQPQHF
NA	TRBD1	TRBJ1-4	TRBV4-1	TGCGCCAGCAGCTATCCCGGGACAGTCAAAACAACTAATGAAAAACTGTTTTTT	CASSYPGTVKTTNEKLFF
NA	NA	TRBJ2-1	TRBV7-3	TGTGCCAGCAGCTCGGAGACTGACCCTAACAATGAGCAGTTCTTC	CASSSETDPNNEQFF
NA	NA	TRBJ1-2	TRBV29-1	TGCAGCGTTGAAAGGGGGGATGGGATCTATGGCTACACCTTC	CSVERGDGIYGYTF